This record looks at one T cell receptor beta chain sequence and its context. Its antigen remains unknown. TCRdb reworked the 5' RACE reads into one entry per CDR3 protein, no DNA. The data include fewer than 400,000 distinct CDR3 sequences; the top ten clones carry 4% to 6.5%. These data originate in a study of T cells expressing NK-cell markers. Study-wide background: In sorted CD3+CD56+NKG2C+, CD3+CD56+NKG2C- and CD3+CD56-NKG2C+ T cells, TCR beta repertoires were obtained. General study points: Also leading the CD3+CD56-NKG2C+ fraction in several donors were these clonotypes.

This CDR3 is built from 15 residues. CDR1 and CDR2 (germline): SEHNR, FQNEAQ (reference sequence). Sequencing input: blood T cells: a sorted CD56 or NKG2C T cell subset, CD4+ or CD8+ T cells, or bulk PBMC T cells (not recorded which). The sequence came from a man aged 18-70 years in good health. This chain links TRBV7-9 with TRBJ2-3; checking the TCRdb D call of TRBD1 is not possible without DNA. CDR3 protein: CASSFDGTARNTQYF.